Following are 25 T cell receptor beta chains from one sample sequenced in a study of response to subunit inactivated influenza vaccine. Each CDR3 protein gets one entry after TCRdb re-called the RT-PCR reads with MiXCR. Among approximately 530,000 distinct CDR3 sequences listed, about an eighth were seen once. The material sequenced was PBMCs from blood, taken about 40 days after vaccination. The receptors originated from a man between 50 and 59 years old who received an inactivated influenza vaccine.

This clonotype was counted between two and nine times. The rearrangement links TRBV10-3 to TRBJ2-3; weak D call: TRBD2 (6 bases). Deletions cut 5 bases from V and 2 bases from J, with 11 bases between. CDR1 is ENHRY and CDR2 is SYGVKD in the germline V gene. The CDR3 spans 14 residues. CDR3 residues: CAISWDSPTDTQYF. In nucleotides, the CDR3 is TGTGCCATCAGTTGGGACTCCCCCACAGATACGCAGTATTTT.

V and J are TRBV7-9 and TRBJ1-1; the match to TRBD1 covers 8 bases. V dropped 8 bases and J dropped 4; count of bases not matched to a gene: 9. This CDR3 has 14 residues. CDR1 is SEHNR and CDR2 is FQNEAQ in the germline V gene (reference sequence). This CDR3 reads CASEGQGAGTEAFF. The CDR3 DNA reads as TGTGCCAGCGAGGGCCAGGGGGCAGGCACTGAAGCTTTCTTT.

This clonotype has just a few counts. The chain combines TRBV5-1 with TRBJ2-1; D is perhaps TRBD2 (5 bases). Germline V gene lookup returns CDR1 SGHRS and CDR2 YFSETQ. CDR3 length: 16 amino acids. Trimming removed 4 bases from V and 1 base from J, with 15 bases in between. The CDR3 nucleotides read TGCGCCAGCAGCCCGGGTAGCGCTCGATCCTACAATGAGCAGTTCTTC. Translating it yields CASSPGSARSYNEQFF.

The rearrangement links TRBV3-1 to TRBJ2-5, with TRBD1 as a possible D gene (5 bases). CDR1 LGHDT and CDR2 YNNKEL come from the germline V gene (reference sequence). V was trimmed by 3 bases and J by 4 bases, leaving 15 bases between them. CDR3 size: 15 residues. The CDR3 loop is CASSHMGARGETQYF. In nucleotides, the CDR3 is TGTGCCAGCAGCCACATGGGTGCAAGGGGAGAGACCCAGTACTTC.

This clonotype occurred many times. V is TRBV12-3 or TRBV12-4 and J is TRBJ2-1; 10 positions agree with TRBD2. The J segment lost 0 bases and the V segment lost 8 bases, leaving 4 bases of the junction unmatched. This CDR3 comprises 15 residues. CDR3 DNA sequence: TGTGCCAGCTCCATAGCGGGGGGCTCCTACAATGAGCAGTTCTTC. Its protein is CASSIAGGSYNEQFF.

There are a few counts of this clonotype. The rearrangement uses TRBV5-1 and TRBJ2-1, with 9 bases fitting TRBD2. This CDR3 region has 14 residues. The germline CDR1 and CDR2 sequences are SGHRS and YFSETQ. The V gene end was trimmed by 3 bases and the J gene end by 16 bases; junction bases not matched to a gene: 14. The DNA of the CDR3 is TGCGCCAGCAGCTCAGCTACTGTTAGCGGGGGACAATTCTTC. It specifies CASSSATVSGGQFF.

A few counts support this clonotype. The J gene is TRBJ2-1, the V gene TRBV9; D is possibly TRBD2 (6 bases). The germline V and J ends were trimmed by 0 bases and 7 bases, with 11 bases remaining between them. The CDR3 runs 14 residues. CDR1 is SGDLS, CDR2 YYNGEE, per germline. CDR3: CASSVDLGGNEQFF. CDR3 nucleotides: TGTGCCAGCAGCGTAGACCTCGGAGGGAATGAGCAGTTCTTC.

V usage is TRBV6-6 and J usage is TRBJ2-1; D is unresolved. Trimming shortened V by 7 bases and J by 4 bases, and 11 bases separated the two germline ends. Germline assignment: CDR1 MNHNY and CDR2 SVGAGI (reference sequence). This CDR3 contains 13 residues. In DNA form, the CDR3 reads TGTGCCAGCAACCAAATTCTTTACAATGAGCAGTTCTTC. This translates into CASNQILYNEQFF.

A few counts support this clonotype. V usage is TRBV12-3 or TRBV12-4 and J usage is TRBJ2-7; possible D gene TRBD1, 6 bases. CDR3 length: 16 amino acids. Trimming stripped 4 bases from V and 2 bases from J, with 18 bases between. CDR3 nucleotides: TGTGCCAGCAGTTGGGACACCTTTGGGGTCACCTACGAGCAGTACTTC. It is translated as CASSWDTFGVTYEQYF.

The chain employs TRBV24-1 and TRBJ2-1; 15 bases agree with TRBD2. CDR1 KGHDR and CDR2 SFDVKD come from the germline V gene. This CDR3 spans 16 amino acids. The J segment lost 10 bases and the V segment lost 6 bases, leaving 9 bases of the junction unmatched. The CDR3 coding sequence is TGTGCCACCAGTCTCGGGGGACTAGCGGGAGGATCAGAGCAGTTCTTC. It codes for CATSLGGLAGGSEQFF.

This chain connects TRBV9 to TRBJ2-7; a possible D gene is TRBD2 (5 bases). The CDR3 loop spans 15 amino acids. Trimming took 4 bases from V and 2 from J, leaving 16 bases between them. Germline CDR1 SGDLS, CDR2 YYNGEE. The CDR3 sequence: CASSRSSDGAYEQYF. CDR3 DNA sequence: TGTGCCAGCAGCAGGTCCTCCGACGGGGCCTACGAGCAGTACTTC.

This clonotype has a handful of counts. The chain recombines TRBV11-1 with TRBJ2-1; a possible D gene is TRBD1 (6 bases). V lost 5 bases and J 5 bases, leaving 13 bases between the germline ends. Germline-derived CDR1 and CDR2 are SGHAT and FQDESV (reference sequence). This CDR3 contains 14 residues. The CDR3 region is CASSAWTVDNEQFF. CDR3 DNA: TGTGCCAGCAGCGCCTGGACAGTTGACAATGAGCAGTTCTTC.

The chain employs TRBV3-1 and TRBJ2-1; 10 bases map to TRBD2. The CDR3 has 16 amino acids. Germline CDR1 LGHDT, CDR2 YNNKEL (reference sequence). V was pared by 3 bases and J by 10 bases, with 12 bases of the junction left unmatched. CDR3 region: CASSHLVASGRKEQFF. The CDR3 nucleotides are TGTGCCAGCAGCCATCTTGTGGCTAGCGGGAGAAAGGAGCAGTTCTTC.

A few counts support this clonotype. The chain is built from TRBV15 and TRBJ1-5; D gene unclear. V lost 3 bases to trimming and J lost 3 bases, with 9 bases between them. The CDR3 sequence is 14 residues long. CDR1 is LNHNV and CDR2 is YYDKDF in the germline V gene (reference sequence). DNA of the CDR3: TGTGCCACCAGCAGTAGATCCTACAATCAGCCCCAGCATTTT. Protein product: CATSSRSYNQPQHF.

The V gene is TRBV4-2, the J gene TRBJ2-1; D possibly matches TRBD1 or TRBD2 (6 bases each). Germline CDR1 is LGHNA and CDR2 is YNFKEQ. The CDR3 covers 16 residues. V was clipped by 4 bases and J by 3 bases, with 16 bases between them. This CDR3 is CASSPRTEGDYNEQFF. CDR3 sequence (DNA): TGTGCCAGCAGCCCGAGGACGGAGGGGGACTACAATGAGCAGTTCTTC.

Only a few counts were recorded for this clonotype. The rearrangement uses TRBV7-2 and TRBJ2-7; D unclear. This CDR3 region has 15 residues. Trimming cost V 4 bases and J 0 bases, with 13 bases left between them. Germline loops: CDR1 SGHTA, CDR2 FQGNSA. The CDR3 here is CASSSGSENSYEQYF. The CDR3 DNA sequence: TGTGCCAGCAGCTCAGGCTCAGAAAACTCCTACGAGCAGTACTTC.

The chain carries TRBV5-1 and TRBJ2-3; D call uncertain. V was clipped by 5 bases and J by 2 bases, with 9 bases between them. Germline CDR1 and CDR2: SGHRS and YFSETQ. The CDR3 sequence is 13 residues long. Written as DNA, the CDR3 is TGCGCCAGCAGACCAGAGAACACAGATACGCAGTATTTT. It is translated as CASRPENTDTQYF.

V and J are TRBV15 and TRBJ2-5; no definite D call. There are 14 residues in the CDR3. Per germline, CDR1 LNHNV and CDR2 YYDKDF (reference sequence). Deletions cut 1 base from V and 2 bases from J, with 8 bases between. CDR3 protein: CATSRVQRQETQYF. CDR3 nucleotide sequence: TGTGCCACCAGCAGAGTACAGCGACAAGAGACCCAGTACTTC.

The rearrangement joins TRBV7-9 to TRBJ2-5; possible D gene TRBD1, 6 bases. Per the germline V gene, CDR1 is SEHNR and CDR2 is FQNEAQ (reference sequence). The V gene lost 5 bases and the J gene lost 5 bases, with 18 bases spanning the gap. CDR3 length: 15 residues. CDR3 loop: CASSARPGVPETQYF. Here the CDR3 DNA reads TGTGCCAGCAGCGCACGGCCAGGGGTCCCTGAGACCCAGTACTTC.

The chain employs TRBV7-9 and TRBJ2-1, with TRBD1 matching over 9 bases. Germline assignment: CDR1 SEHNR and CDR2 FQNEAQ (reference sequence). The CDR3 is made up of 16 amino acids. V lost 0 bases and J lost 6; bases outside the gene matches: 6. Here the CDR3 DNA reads TGTGCCAGCAGCTTAGCGCTTGGACAGGGGTCCAATGAGCAGTTCTTC. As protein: CASSLALGQGSNEQFF.

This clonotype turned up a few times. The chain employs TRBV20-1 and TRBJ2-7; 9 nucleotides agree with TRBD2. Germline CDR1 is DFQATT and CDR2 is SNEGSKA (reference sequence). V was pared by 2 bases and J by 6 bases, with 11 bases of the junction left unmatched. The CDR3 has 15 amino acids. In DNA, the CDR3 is TGCAGTGCTAGAAACCTAGCGGGACTGCTGCGCGAGCAGTACTTC. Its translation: CSARNLAGLLREQYF.

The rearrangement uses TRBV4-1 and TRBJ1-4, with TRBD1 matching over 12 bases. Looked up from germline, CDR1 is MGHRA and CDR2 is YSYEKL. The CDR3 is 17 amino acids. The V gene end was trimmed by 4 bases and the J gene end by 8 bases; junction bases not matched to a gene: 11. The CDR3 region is CASSPGTGGRRREKLFF. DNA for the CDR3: TGCGCCAGCAGCCCTGGGACAGGGGGCAGACGACGAGAAAAACTGTTTTTT.

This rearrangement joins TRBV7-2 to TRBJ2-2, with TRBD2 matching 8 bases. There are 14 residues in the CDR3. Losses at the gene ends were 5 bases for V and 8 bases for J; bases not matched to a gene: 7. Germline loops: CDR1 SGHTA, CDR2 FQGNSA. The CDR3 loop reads CASSPPSGGGELFF. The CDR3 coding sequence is TGTGCCAGCAGCCCGCCGTCGGGAGGGGGGGAGCTGTTTTTT.

DNA for the CDR3: TGTGCCAGCAGCCAAGAGTTAGCGGGAGGGCTCGAGCAGTACTTC. It specifies CASSQELAGGLEQYF. V usage is TRBV4-2 and J usage is TRBJ2-7; TRBD2 aligns across 11 bases. The CDR3 consists of 15 residues. CDR1 and CDR2 from the germline V gene are LGHNA and YNFKEQ. V gave up 0 bases and J gave up 6 bases; unmatched junction bases: 4.

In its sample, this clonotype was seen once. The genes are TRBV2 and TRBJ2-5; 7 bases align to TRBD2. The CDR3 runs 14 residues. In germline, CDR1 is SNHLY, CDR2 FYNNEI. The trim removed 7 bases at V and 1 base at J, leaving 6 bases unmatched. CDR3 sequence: CASNHLAVQETQYF. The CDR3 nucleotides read TGTGCCAGCAATCACCTAGCGGTCCAAGAGACCCAGTACTTC.